The entry below describes one TCR beta chain. Its antigen is not identified. With V trimmed by 6 bases and J by 4 bases, 9 bases remained unmatched. Per germline, CDR1 WSHSY and CDR2 SAAADI. The length of the CDR3 is 17 residues. The data are from a study of shared clonotypes between healthy human individuals. Study-level results: Sharing across several donors was seen in approximately 5.2% of naive CD4 clonotypes.

Authors' methods: ImmunoSEQ only sent back junction sequences with no quality scores, so filtering was done differently. Sequencing used immunoSEQ multiplex PCR; TCRdb keeps in-frame clones, though not all of them. V and J calls and clone size are given by that table; D and trimming were obtained from the DNA. The profile covers about 1.5 million clones, with around 98% appearing a single time and about 0.4% taken by the ten largest. This sequence originates from a young man in good health. This sequence joins TRBV10-2 and TRBJ2-3; 14 bases agree with TRBD2. Sample: naive CD4+ T cells sorted from blood. Subset indicated: CD45RA+ positively selected. CDR3 protein: CASSEPGLAGEADTQYF. The CDR3 DNA follows: TGCGCCAGCAGCGAACCGGGACTAGCGGGAGAGGCAGATACGCAGTATTTT.